Listed below are T cell receptor beta chains from one sample, sequenced in a study of T cell responses to AZD1222 COVID-19 vaccine. This table comes from immunoSEQ multiplex PCR, and its TCRdb copy is limited to in-frame clones, with some not included. The repertoire holds 110,000 or so clones, with more than 75% as singletons. This sample comprised peripheral blood, obtained on day 0 of AZD1222 vaccination. These receptors were obtained from an adult in good health. Each CDR3 is given with its conserved first and last residue. A D gene is named only where the DNA matches it firmly. Clone size is stated in some rows and not others, as once, few, many or a class when expanded.

j_call | clone_size | d_call | v_call | cdr3_aa | cdr3_nt
TRBJ2-7 | . | . | TRBV5-1 | CASRGLDSYEQYF | TGCGCCAGCAGGGGGCTTGATTCCTACGAGCAGTACTTC
TRBJ2-5 | . | TRBD1 | TRBV19 | CASSKAVGQGGETQYF | TGTGCCAGTAGTAAAGCTGTGGGACAGGGAGGAGAGACCCAGTACTTC
TRBJ1-2 | . | TRBD1 | TRBV6-1 | CASSEARRRGPYGYTF | TGTGCCAGCAGTGAAGCCAGAAGGAGGGGGCCCTATGGCTACACCTTC
TRBJ2-2 | . | TRBD2 | TRBV10-3 | CAISAGLAGGRANTGELFF | TGTGCCATCAGTGCGGGACTAGCGGGGGGCCGAGCGAACACCGGGGAGCTGTTTTTT
TRBJ2-5 | . | . | TRBV5-6 | CASSLVGSPAIQETQYF | TGTGCCAGCAGCTTGGTTGGTAGCCCGGCGATTCAAGAGACCCAGTACTTC
TRBJ2-3 | . | TRBD1 | TRBV6-2/TRBV6-3 | CASSLPGQYTDTQYF | TGTGCCAGCAGTTTGCCGGGACAGTACACAGATACGCAGTATTTT
TRBJ1-1 | once | . | TRBV11-2 | CATPNLGTEAFF | TGTGCCACCCCAAATTTAGGAACTGAAGCTTTCTTT
TRBJ1-4 | . | TRBD1 | TRBV3-1/TRBV3-2 | CASSQGTGYIGNEKLFF | TGTGCCAGCAGCCAAGGGACAGGGTATATAGGAAATGAAAAACTGTTTTTT
TRBJ1-2 | once | . | TRBV5-1 | CASSQQDYGYTF | TGCGCCAGCAGCCAACAGGACTATGGCTACACCTTC
TRBJ1-5 | . | . | TRBV27 | CASSLSWQGGNQPQHF | TGTGCCAGCAGTTTATCGTGGCAGGGCGGCAATCAGCCCCAGCATTTT
TRBJ1-2 | . | . | TRBV19 | CASRYSNLYGYTF | TGTGCCAGTAGATACAGTAATCTCTATGGCTACACCTTC
TRBJ2-1 | . | TRBD2 | TRBV7-2 | CASSPSGRLAGYNEQFF | TGTGCCAGCAGCCCAAGTGGCCGACTAGCGGGGTACAATGAGCAGTTCTTC
TRBJ1-5 | . | TRBD1 | TRBV27 | CASSLYRDSSNQPQHF | TGTGCCAGCAGCCTGTACCGGGACAGCAGCAATCAGCCCCAGCATTTT
TRBJ2-7 | . | . | TRBV19 | CASGDWYEQYF | TGTGCCAGTGGAGATTGGTACGAGCAGTACTTC
TRBJ1-2 | . | TRBD1 | TRBV7-9 | CASSQSGGYGYTF | TGTGCCAGCAGCCAGTCAGGGGGCTATGGCTACACCTTC
TRBJ1-4 | . | TRBD1 | TRBV6-5 | CASSHRGADEKLFF | TGTGCCAGCAGTCACAGGGGGGCTGATGAAAAACTGTTTTTT
TRBJ1-2 | . | . | TRBV7-8 | CASSGRVANYGYTF | TGTGCCAGCAGCGGCAGGGTTGCTAACTATGGCTACACCTTC
TRBJ1-3 | . | . | TRBV9 | CASSVEASGNTIYF | TGTGCCAGCAGCGTAGAGGCCTCTGGAAACACCATATATTTT
TRBJ2-7 | . | TRBD2 | TRBV3-1/TRBV3-2 | CASSLLAGTSYEQYF | TGTGCCAGCAGCCTACTAGCGGGGACTTCCTACGAGCAGTACTTC
TRBJ1-5 | . | . | TRBV4-1 | CASSSEARAGQPQHF | TGCGCCAGCAGCTCAGAGGCCCGGGCGGGTCAGCCCCAGCATTTT
TRBJ2-5 | . | TRBD2 | TRBV6-5 | CASSYSGGVAQYF | TGTGCCAGCAGTTACTCCGGGGGGGTGGCCCAGTACTTC
TRBJ2-3 | . | . | TRBV7-2 | CASSLGLGGGDTQYF | TGTGCCAGCAGCTTAGGACTGGGAGGAGGGGATACGCAGTATTTT
TRBJ1-5 | once | . | TRBV12-5 | CATSWDSNQPQHF | TGTGCTACTTCCTGGGACAGCAATCAGCCCCAGCATTTT
TRBJ1-5 | few | . | TRBV12-3/TRBV12-4 | CASSSKIQPQHF | TGTGCCAGCAGCTCGAAGATTCAGCCCCAGCATTTT
TRBJ2-2 | once | . | TRBV27 | CASRVVNTGELFF | TGTGCCAGTAGGGTCGTGAACACCGGGGAGCTGTTTTTT
TRBJ2-5 | . | . | TRBV6-6 | CASSSQRPGETQYF | TGTGCCAGCAGTTCTCAGCGGCCGGGCGAGACCCAGTACTTC
TRBJ2-1 | . | TRBD2 | TRBV4-2 | CASSQDQGGRAYNEQFF | TGTGCCAGCAGCCAAGATCAAGGCGGGAGGGCCTACAATGAGCAGTTCTTC
TRBJ1-1 | . | . | TRBV7-2 | CASSFKTGHTEAFF | TGTGCCAGCAGCTTCAAGACAGGACACACTGAAGCTTTCTTT
TRBJ1-5 | . | . | TRBV19 | CASSDLNQPQHF | TGTGCCAGTAGTGACTTAAATCAGCCCCAGCATTTT
TRBJ2-1 | . | . | TRBV12-3/TRBV12-4 | CASSLREYNEQFF | TGTGCCAGCAGTTTACGTGAATACAATGAGCAGTTCTTC
TRBJ2-3 | . | TRBD2 | TRBV5-4 | CASSGGTSGKSDTQYF | TGTGCCAGCAGCGGAGGGACTAGCGGGAAGTCAGATACGCAGTATTTT
TRBJ1-6 | . | . | TRBV7-3 | CASSLTGKVGSPLHF | TGTGCCAGCAGCTTAACAGGGAAGGTCGGTTCACCCCTCCACTTT
TRBJ2-4 | . | TRBD2 | TRBV3-1/TRBV3-2 | CASSHLPWLAGSKNIQYF | TGTGCCAGCAGCCATCTCCCATGGCTAGCGGGAAGCAAAAACATTCAGTACTTC
TRBJ2-5 | . | TRBD2 | TRBV19 | CASRRTSTTETQYF | TGTGCCAGTAGGCGGACTAGCACGACGGAGACCCAGTACTTC
TRBJ2-7 | . | . | TRBV6-5 | CASSDPSDSNYEQYF | TGTGCCAGCAGCGACCCTTCGGACAGTAACTACGAGCAGTACTTC
TRBJ1-1 | . | . | TRBV28 | CASSPGPGGTEAFF | TGTGCCAGCAGTCCTGGGCCGGGTGGAACTGAAGCTTTCTTT
TRBJ2-3 | . | TRBD2 | TRBV11-3 | CASSAGTSGNTDTQYF | TGTGCCAGCAGCGCCGGGACTAGCGGGAACACAGATACGCAGTATTTT
TRBJ1-2 | . | TRBD1 | TRBV2 | CASSEGTGGFYGYTF | TGTGCCAGCAGTGAAGGGACAGGGGGGTTCTATGGCTACACCTTC
TRBJ1-5 | . | . | TRBV28 | CASSFGLRVGQPQHF | TGTGCCAGCAGTTTTGGTCTGAGGGTGGGTCAGCCCCAGCATTTT
TRBJ2-7 | . | . | TRBV18 | CASSTTGQTGEQYF | TGTGCCAGCTCAACCACCGGACAAACGGGGGAGCAGTACTTC
TRBJ1-2 | . | . | TRBV3-1/TRBV3-2 | CASSQLLSGDYGYTF | TGTGCCAGCAGCCAATTACTTTCAGGGGACTATGGCTACACCTTC
TRBJ2-2 | . | . | TRBV14 | CASSPRLAWANTGELFF | TGTGCCAGCAGCCCCCGGCTAGCGTGGGCGAACACCGGGGAGCTGTTTTTT
TRBJ1-1 | . | . | TRBV28 | CASSYLGGRGNTEAFF | TGTGCCAGCAGTTACCTTGGGGGCAGGGGGAACACTGAAGCTTTCTTT
TRBJ1-6 | . | . | TRBV19 | CASSIGQYSYNSPLHF | TGTGCCAGTAGTATAGGACAGTACTCTTATAATTCACCCCTCCACTTT
TRBJ1-3 | . | . | TRBV5-1 | CASSFGTNSGNTIYF | TGCGCCAGCAGCTTCGGGACGAACTCTGGAAACACCATATATTTT
TRBJ1-2 | few | . | TRBV14 | CASSADQLAWDGYTF | TGTGCCAGCAGCGCCGATCAGCTTGCTTGGGATGGCTACACCTTC